This T cell receptor beta chain was profiled in a study of response to subunit inactivated influenza vaccine. Germline assignment: CDR1 SGHTA and CDR2 FQGNSA. The CDR3 spans 12 residues. The germline V and J ends were trimmed by 5 bases and 9 bases, with 11 bases remaining between them. Each CDR3 protein is one row after TCRdb ran MiXCR on the RT-PCR reads. The data contain just under 550,000 distinct CDR3 sequences, roughly 25% of them singletons. These same data were also listed under a study on T cells expressing NK-cell markers. That source notes: In generating TCR beta cDNA, 5'RACE template switching with UMIs was used. The eight sequenced donors comprised seven who were HCMV-seropositive and one who was seronegative. In a group of several donors, dominant NKG2C+ clonotypes represented roughly 1.0-8% of CD8+ T cells.

Sample: CD4+ T cells sorted from PBMCs, taken about 13 days after vaccination. The genes are TRBV7-2 and TRBJ2-1; D ambiguous. The sequence was collected from a man in his fifties who received an inactivated influenza vaccine. The CDR3 sequence: CASSPRLGEQFF. CDR3 coding DNA: TGTGCCAGCAGCCCGCGCTTGGGTGAGCAGTTCTTC.